This TCR beta chain is from a study of control samples from healthy donors and cancer patients. Germline CDR1 is MDHEN and CDR2 is SYDVKM. V was clipped by 3 bases and J by 4 bases, with 9 bases between them. This CDR3 region has 14 residues. The assay was immunoSEQ multiplex PCR, and TCRdb's table has in-frame clones only and misses some. The top ten clones hold 1.5% to 2% of a sample with 150,000 to 200,000 clones, around nine tenths of them seen once. Sequencing used blood. This clonotype was obtained from a man aged 18-30 years in good health. V and J are TRBV28 and TRBJ1-4; no definite D call. The CDR3 sequence: CASSLFGSNEKLFF. CDR3 bases: TGTGCCAGCAGTTTGTTCGGGAGTAATGAAAAACTGTTTTTT.